The T cell receptor beta chain described here comes from a study of shared clonotypes between healthy human individuals. About the study: The donor group consisted of two women and a few men, aged 18 to 49.

Assay: immunoSEQ multiplex PCR; the TCRdb copy retains only in-frame clones and omits some. The sample has under 1,900,000 clones; just under 99% are singletons. The trim removed 4 bases at V and 5 bases at J, leaving 5 bases unmatched. The CDR3 covers 14 residues. Per germline, CDR1 LNHDA and CDR2 SQIVND (reference sequence). Each donor was a Caucasian adult residing in Nashville, Tennessee. Comments on this clone: As yet, its antigen is unknown.

Findings of the study overall: Four donors had around 5.5% of their naive CD4 clonotypes in common. The four-donor shared clonotypes exceeded non-shared clonotypes in generation probability, with non-shared ones scoring lower.

Material: naive CD4+ T cells sorted from blood. The subset here: CD45RA+ positively selected. The chain is built from TRBV19 and TRBJ2-5, with 9 bases fitting TRBD1. The clonotype comes from a man younger than 40 in good health. The CDR3 is CASSTAGTGETQYF. In DNA, the CDR3 is TGTGCCAGTAGTACCGCCGGGACAGGGGAGACCCAGTACTTC.